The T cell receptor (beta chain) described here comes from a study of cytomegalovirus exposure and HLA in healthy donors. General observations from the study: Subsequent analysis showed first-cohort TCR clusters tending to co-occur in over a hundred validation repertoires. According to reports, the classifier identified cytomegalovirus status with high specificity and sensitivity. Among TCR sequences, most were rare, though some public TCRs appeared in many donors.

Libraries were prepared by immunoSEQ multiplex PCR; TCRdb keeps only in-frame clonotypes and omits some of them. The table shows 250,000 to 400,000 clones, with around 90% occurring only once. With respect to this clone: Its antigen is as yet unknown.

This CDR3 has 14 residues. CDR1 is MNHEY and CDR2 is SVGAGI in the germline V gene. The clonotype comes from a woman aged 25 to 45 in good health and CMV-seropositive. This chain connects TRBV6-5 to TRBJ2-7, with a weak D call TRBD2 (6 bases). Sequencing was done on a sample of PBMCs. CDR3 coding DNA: TGTGCGCTTGCCCGGGGGACGGACTCCTACGAGCAGTACTTC. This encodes CALARGTDSYEQYF.